The 14 T cell receptor beta chains below come from one sample, sequenced in a study of post-analysis software for immune sequencing data. Findings of the study overall: Higher frequency in patients than in controls was seen for roughly 5 TRBV segments, with TRBV5-6, TRBV5-1 and TRBV20-1 among them.

Libraries were made from TCR beta cDNA, and they carried unique molecular identifiers. Using its own MiXCR run on the PCR reads, TCRdb lists one record per CDR3 protein. The repertoire includes roughly 400,000 distinct CDR3 sequences, approximately 37% of them detected once, and 7.6% sits in the top ten. These receptors' antigens are unknown. The sequenced sample was blood. The receptor source for this set is a girl aged 2 to 9 with multiple sclerosis.

This clonotype showed up just a few times. The J gene is TRBJ2-3, the V gene TRBV6-1; the match to TRBD2 covers 9 bases. Trimming removed 5 bases from V and 8 bases from J; junction bases left unmatched: 14. Germline V CDR1 and CDR2: MNHNS, SASEGT. This CDR3 spans 16 amino acids. For the CDR3, the DNA is TGTGCCAGCAGTCCAAGCCGGCGGGGGGGCTACATTACGCAGTATTTT. Residues: CASSPSRRGGYITQYF.

This chain uses TRBV6-2 or TRBV6-3 with TRBJ2-1; D gene uncertain. V was shortened by 2 bases and J by 4 bases, with 9 bases between the two germline ends. Germline V gene data show CDR1 as MNHEY and CDR2 as SVGEGT. The length of the CDR3 is 14 residues. The DNA of the CDR3 is TGTGCCAGCAGTTACGGAGTCCTGTACAATGAGCAGTTCTTC. Translated, it gives CASSYGVLYNEQFF.

This chain links TRBV12-3 or TRBV12-4 with TRBJ2-1; 11 nucleotides match TRBD2. The CDR3 loop spans 21 amino acids. Trimming cost V 6 bases and J 5 bases; bases outside gene matches: 24. The CDR3 sequence is CASRPWGGTSGIGGYHNEQFF. CDR3 nucleotides: TGTGCCAGCAGACCTTGGGGGGGGACTAGCGGAATCGGGGGTTATCACAATGAGCAGTTCTTC.

As regards this clonotype: At one end, the junction sequence differs from germline, possibly due to a read error. The chain is built from TRBV4-3 and TRBJ2-1; a weak D match, TRBD1 (6 bases). The germline V gene encodes CDR1 LGHNA and CDR2 YSLEER. There are 17 residues in the CDR3. The CDR3 here is CASSPRGSVGSHNEQFF. CDR3 bases: TGCGCCAGCAGCCCCAGGGGTAGTGTGGGCTCCCACAATGAGCAGTTCTTC.

The chain joins TRBV7-2 to TRBJ2-5; a weak D match, TRBD2 (5 bases). V dropped 1 base and J dropped 11 bases, with 11 bases sitting between them. The CDR3 is 12 residues long. The germline V gene encodes CDR1 SGHTA and CDR2 FQGNSA. The CDR3 is CASSLGPREQYF. The CDR3 region has the DNA TGTGCCAGCAGCTTAGGGCCGAGGGAGCAGTACTTC.

Regarding this clonotype: One end of the junction fails to match germline, which may point to a read error. The rearrangement uses TRBV6-4 and TRBJ2-3; 8 nucleotides line up with TRBD2. The CDR3 sequence is 19 residues long. The germline gives CDR1 MRHNA, CDR2 SNTAGT. The CDR3 loop is CANSEGTSVNPKMRRTQYF. CDR3 sequence (DNA): TGTGCCAACAGTGAAGGGACTAGTGTAAACCCCAAGATGAGGCGGACGCAGTATTTT.

The gene calls are TRBV3-1 and TRBJ2-1; 15 bases align to TRBD2. The CDR3 length is 16 residues. The V gene's germline CDR1 is LGHDT and CDR2 YNNKEL (reference sequence). V trimming: 1 base; J trimming: 9 bases; junction bases outside the gene matches: 4. The CDR3 DNA follows: TGTGCCAGCAGCCAAGGGACTAGCGGGGGGGCCGGTGAGCAGTTCTTC. This translates into CASSQGTSGGAGEQFF.

The chain carries TRBV28 and TRBJ2-1; tentatively, D is TRBD1 or TRBD2 (6 bases each). The germline V gene has CDR1 MDHEN and CDR2 SYDVKM. The CDR3 consists of 16 residues. The V end was cut by 1 base, the J end by 6 bases, with 16 bases between. Here the CDR3 reads CASSLFCPGAGNEQFF. For the CDR3, the DNA is TGTGCCAGCAGTTTATTTTGCCCGGGGGCGGGCAATGAGCAGTTCTTC.

This clonotype was picked up a small number of times. The chain has TRBV6-6 and TRBJ2-5, with D perhaps TRBD2 (5 bases). Germline assignment: CDR1 MNHNY and CDR2 SVGAGI (reference sequence). V was shortened by 2 bases and J by 3 bases, with 10 bases between the two germline ends. The CDR3 totals 14 residues. For the CDR3, the DNA is TGTGCCAGCAGTTACCCAGGACTTAAAGAGACCCAGTACTTC. It translates to CASSYPGLKETQYF.

This clonotype has just a few counts. A much more abundant neighbour one base away suggests this may be a read error. The CDR3 sequence: CSAPLGTACYGYTF. The CDR3 bases are TGCAGTGCCCCCCTTGGGACAGCCTGCTATGGCTACACCTTC. The chain links TRBV20-1 to TRBJ1-2; 7 nucleotides line up with TRBD1. Losses at the gene ends were 6 bases for V and 4 bases for J; bases not matched to a gene: 11. In germline, CDR1 is DFQATT, CDR2 SNEGSKA (reference sequence). The CDR3 sequence is 14 residues long.

The sample holds a few counts of this clonotype. This chain links TRBV12-3 or TRBV12-4 with TRBJ2-1, with 7 bases fitting TRBD2. V lost 6 bases, J lost 8 bases, and 13 bases stayed unmatched. The CDR3 covers 15 residues. CDR3 protein: CASSIPGEGRDEQFF. The CDR3 nucleotides are TGTGCCAGCAGCATTCCCGGGGAGGGCCGAGATGAGCAGTTCTTC.

This chain joins TRBV29-1 and TRBJ2-2; D tentatively fits TRBD1 or TRBD2 (6 bases each). V was shortened by 3 bases and J by 5 bases, with 10 bases between the two germline ends. From germline, CDR1 is SQVTM and CDR2 ANQGSEA. This CDR3 contains 13 residues. The CDR3 sequence is CSVERGTTGELFF. CDR3 DNA: TGCAGCGTTGAGAGGGGGACTACCGGGGAGCTGTTTTTT.

The genes are TRBV7-3 and TRBJ2-1; D ambiguous. Germline V CDR1 and CDR2: SGHTA, FQGTGA. Trimming took off 2 bases at V and 2 bases at J, with 7 bases between the two ends. The CDR3 has 14 residues. CDR3 DNA sequence: TGTGCCAGCAGCTTATTCGGACCCTACAATGAGCAGTTCTTC. It encodes CASSLFGPYNEQFF.

This clonotype was observed a few times. The chain employs TRBV4-3 and TRBJ1-2; 9 positions agree with TRBD1. The germline V gene has CDR1 LGHNA and CDR2 YSLEER. The CDR3 is made up of 15 amino acids. With 1 base clipped from V and 5 bases from J, the junction kept 5 bases outside the gene matches. CDR3: CASSQGDRVGYGYTF. The CDR3 DNA follows: TGCGCCAGCAGCCAAGGGGACAGGGTTGGGTATGGCTACACCTTC.